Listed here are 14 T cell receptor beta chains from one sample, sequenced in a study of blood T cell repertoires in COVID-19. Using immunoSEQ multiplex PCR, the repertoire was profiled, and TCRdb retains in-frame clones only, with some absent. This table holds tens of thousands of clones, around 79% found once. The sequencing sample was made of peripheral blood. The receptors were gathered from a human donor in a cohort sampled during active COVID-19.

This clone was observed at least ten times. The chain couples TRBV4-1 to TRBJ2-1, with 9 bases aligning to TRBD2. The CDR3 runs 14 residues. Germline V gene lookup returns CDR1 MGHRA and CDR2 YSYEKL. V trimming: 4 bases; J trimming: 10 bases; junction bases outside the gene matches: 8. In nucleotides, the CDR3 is TGCGCCAGCAGCCCCTTAGCGGGAGTAGCCGAGCAGTTCTTC. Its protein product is CASSPLAGVAEQFF.

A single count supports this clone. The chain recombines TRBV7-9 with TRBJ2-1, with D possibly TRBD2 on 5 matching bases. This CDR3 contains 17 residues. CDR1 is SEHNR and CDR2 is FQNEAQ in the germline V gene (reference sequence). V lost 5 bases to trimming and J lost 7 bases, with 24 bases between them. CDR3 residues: CASSGPHGVAFTNEQFF. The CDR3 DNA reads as TGTGCCAGCAGCGGACCTCACGGGGTGGCCTTTACAAATGAGCAGTTCTTC.

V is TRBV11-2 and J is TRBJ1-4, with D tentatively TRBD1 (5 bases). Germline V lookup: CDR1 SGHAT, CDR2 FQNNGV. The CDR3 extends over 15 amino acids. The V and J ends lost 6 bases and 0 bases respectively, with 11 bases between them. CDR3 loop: CASSPGGTTNEKLFF. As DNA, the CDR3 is TGTGCCAGCAGTCCGGGGGGGACAACTAATGAAAAACTGTTTTTT.

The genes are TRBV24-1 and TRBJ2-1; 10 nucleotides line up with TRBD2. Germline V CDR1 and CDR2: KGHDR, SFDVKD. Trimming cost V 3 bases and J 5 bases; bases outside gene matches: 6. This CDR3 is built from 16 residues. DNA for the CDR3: TGTGCCACCAGTGATCTAGGGACTAGCGCCCACAATGAGCAGTTCTTC. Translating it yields CATSDLGTSAHNEQFF.

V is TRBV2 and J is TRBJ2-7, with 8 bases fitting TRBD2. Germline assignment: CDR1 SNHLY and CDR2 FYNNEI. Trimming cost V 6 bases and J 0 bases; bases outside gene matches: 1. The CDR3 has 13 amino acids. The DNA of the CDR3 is TGTGCCAGCAGGGCGGGGGGCTCCTACGAGCAGTACTTC. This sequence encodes CASRAGGSYEQYF.

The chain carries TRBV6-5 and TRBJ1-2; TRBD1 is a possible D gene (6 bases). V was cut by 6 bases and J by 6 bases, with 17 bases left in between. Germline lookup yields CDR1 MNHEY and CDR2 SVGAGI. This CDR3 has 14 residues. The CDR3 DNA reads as TGTGCCAGCAGACCGGCGGGGGGGGCGAATGGCTACACCTTC. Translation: CASRPAGGANGYTF.

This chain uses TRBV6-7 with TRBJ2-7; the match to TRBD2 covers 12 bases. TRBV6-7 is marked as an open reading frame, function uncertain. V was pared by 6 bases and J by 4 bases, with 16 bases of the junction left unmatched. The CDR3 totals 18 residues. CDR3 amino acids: CASSPGPETSGGPYEQYV. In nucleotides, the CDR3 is TGTGCCAGCAGCCCCGGACCCGAGACTAGCGGGGGCCCTTACGAGCAGTACGTC.

Written as DNA, the CDR3 is TGCAGCGTTGTTGCTGAGGGTTGGGAAGCTTTCTTT. It encodes CSVVAEGWEAFF. The rearrangement links TRBV29-1 to TRBJ1-1; D gene uncertain. Between the trimmed V and J ends, which lost 4 bases and 8 bases, there was a span of 14 bases. Germline V CDR1 and CDR2: SQVTM, ANQGSEA. The CDR3 spans 12 residues.

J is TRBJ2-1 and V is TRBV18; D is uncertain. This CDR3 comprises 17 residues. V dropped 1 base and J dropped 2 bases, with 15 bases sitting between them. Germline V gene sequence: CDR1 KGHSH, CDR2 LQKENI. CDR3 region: CASSPHFWLNPYNEQFF. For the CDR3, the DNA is TGTGCCAGCTCACCACATTTTTGGCTTAATCCCTACAATGAGCAGTTCTTC.

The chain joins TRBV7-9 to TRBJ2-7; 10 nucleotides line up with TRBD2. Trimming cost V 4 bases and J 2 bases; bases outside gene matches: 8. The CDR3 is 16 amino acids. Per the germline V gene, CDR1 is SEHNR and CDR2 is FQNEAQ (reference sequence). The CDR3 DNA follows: TGTGCCAGCAGCTCCCTGACTAGCGGGCCTACCTACGAGCAGTACTTC. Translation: CASSSLTSGPTYEQYF.

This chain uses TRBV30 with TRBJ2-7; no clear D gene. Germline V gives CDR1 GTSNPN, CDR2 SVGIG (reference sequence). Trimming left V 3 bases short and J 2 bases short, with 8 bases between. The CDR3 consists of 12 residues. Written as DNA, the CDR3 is TGTGCCTGGAGGCGGCAGACCTACGAGCAGTACTTC. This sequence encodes CAWRRQTYEQYF. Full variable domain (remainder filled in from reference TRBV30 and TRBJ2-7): SQTIHQWPATLVQPVGSPLSLECTVEGTSNPNLYWYRQAAGRGLQLLFYSVGIGQISSEVPQNLSASRPQDRQFILSSKKLLLSDSGFYLCAWRRQTYEQYFGPGTRLTVT.

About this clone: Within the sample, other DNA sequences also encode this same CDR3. In DNA form, the CDR3 reads TGTGCCTGGAGTAGGCAGGGTGACCAGCCCCAGCATTTT. Translation: CAWSRQGDQPQHF. The chain uses TRBV30 and TRBJ1-5, with a weak D call TRBD1 (5 bases). Germline assignment: CDR1 GTSNPN and CDR2 SVGIG (reference sequence). Trimming stripped 2 bases from V and 7 bases from J, with 12 bases between. The CDR3 has 13 residues.

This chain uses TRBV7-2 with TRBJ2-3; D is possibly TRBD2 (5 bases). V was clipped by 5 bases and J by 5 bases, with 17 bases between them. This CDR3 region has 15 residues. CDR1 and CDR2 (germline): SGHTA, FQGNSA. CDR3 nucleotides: TGTGCCAGCAGCCCCCACATTAGGGAGCAAGATACGCAGTATTTT. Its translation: CASSPHIREQDTQYF.

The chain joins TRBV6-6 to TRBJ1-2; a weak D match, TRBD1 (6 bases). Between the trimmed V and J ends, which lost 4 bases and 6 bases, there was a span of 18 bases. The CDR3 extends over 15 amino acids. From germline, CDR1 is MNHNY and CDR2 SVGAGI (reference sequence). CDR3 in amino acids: CASSSQRAGVDGYTF. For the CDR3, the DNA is TGTGCCAGCAGTTCCCAACGGGCAGGGGTCGATGGCTACACCTTC.